The following is a T cell receptor (beta chain) sequence with its context. Its antigen is as yet unknown. Germline and junction disagree at one end, which may indicate a read error. From germline, CDR1 is SGHRS and CDR2 YFSETQ. The CDR3 spans 15 residues. The sample originates from a study of post-analysis software for immune sequencing data. Across the study: Relapsing-remitting, secondary progressive and progressive-relapsing courses of multiple sclerosis were included. Study-level findings and limits: Controls had lower frequencies than patients of about 5 TRBV segments, which included TRBV5-6, TRBV5-1 and TRBV20-1.

Researchers reported that TCR beta cDNA libraries carried unique molecular identifiers. A population of about 0.85 to 11 million T cells gave rise to about half a million cDNA molecules. TCRdb recomputed calls from the PCR reads with MiXCR, one row per CDR3 protein. This table holds hundreds of thousands of distinct CDR3 sequences, 25% to 30% found once. This chain links TRBV5-1 with TRBJ2-2; D is perhaps TRBD2 (5 bases). The receptor's source is a girl aged 10 to 17 with multiple sclerosis. The sample consisted of blood. The CDR3 here is CASSLRSGETGERFF. The CDR3, as DNA: TGCGCCAGCAGCCTAAGGTCCGGGGAGACCGGGGAGCGGTTTTTT. Looking up the rest from reference TRBV5-1 and TRBJ2-2 gives the full variable domain: KAGVTQTPRYLIKTRGQQVTLSCSPISGHRSVSWYQQTPGQGLQFLFEYFSETQRNKGNFPGRFSGRQFSNSRSEMNVSTLELGDSALYLCASSLRSGETGERFFGEGSRLTVL.